This T cell receptor beta chain was sequenced for a study of blood T cell repertoires in COVID-19. Study-wide background: Nucleic acid was either cDNA or gDNA, and it came from T cells, B-cell-depleted T cells, or PBMCs.

Germline V gives CDR1 LNHDA, CDR2 SQIVND (reference sequence). V lost 1 base and J lost 2; bases outside the gene matches: 5. CDR3 size: 15 residues. In the authors' methods: Estimates of nucleated cell counts were drawn from the amplification of reference gene primers. The data were produced by immunoSEQ multiplex PCR, yet TCRdb's version contains in-frame clones alone and is incomplete. The V and J calls and the clone size are those of that table, but D and trimming were determined from the DNA. Here the sample spans a few hundred thousand clones, 75% to 90% being singletons. Sequenced: peripheral blood. This chain connects TRBV19 to TRBJ2-7; the match to TRBD1 covers 7 bases. The TCR was taken from a woman between 70 and 85 years old with COVID-19, enrolled during active disease. CDR3 in amino acids: CASSIAEGGTYEQYF. CDR3 DNA sequence: TGTGCCAGTAGTATAGCCGAAGGGGGCACCTACGAGCAGTACTTC.